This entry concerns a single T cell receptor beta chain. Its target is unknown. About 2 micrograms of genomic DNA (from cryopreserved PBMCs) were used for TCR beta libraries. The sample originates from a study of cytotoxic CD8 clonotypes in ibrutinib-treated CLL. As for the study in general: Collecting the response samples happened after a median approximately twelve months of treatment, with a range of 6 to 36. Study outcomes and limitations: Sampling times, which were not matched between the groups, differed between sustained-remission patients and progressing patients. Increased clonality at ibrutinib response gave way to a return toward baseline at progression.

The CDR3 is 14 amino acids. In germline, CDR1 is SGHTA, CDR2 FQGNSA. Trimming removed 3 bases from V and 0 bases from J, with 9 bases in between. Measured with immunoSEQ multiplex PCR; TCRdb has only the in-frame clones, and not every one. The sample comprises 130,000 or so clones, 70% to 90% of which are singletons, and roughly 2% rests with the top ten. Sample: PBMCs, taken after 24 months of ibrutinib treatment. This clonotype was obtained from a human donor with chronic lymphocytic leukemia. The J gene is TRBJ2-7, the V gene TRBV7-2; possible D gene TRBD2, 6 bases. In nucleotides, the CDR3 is TGTGCCAGCAGCTTTTATAGCGGCTCCTACGAGCAGTACTTC. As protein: CASSFYSGSYEQYF.